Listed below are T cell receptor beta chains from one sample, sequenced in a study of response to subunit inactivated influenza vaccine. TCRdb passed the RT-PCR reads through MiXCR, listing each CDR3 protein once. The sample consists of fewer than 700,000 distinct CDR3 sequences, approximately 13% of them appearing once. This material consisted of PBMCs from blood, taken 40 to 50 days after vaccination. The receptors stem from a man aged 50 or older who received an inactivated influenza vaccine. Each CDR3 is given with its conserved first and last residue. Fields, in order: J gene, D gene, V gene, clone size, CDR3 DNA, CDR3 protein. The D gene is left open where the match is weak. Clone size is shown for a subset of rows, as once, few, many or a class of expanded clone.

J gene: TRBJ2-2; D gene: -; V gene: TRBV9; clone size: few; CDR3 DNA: TGTGCCAGCACCTTAAACCCGAACACCGGGGAGCTGTTTTTT; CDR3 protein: CASTLNPNTGELFF
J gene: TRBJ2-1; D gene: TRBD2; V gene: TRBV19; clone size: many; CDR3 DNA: TGTGCCAGTAACCCTAGCGGGGCCCCGTACAATGAGCAGTTCTTC; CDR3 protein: CASNPSGAPYNEQFF
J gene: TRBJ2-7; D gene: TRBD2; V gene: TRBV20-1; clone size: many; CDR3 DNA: TGCAGTGCTAGGCTAGCGGGAGCCTACGAGCAGTACTTC; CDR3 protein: CSARLAGAYEQYF
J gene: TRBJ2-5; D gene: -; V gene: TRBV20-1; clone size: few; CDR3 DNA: TGCAGTGCCAAAGAGGGTCAGCAAGAGACCCAGTACTTC; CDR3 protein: CSAKEGQQETQYF
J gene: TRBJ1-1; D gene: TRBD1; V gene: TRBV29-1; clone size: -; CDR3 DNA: TGCAGCGTGGGACAGTCGAACACTGAAGCTTTCTTT; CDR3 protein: CSVGQSNTEAFF
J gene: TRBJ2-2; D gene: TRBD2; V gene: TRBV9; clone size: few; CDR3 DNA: TGTGCCAGCAGCCCATCCTCGGCGGGAGGTCACACCGGGGAGCTGTTTTTT; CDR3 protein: CASSPSSAGGHTGELFF
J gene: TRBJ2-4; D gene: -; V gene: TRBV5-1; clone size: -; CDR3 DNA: TGCGCCAGCGCGCGGGACACTGGAAACATTCAGTACTTC; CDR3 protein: CASARDTGNIQYF
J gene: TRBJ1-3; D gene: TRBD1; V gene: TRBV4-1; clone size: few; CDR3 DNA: TGCGCCAGCAGCCCGCAGACAGGGGCTGGAAACACCATATATTTT; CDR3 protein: CASSPQTGAGNTIYF
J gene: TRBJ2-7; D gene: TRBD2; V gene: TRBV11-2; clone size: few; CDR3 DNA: TGTGCCAGCAGCGTTAGCGGGAGTGAATACGAGCAGTACTTC; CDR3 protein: CASSVSGSEYEQYF
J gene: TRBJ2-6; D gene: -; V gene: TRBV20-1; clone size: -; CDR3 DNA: TGCAGTGCTAGTCCCGGCTCTGGGGCCAACGTCCTGACTTTC; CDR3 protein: CSASPGSGANVLTF
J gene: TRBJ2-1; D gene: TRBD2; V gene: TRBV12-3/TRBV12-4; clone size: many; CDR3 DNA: TGTGCCAGCAGTGGGGGAACTAGCGGGACATATGAGCAGTTCTTC; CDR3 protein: CASSGGTSGTYEQFF
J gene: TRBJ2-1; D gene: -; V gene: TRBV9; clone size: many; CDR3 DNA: TGTGCCAGCAGCGAGGGGGGGTGGTCCTACAATGAGCAGTTCTTC; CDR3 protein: CASSEGGWSYNEQFF
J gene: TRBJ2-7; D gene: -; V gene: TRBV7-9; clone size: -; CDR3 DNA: TGTGCCAGCAGCCTCCGGGACGGACTCTACGAGCAGTACTTC; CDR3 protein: CASSLRDGLYEQYF
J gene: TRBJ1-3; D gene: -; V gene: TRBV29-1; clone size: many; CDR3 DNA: TGCGGTACGGGAGCTGGAAACACCATATATTTT; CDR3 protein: CGTGAGNTIYF
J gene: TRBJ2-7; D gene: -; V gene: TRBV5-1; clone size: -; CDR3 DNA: TGCGCCAGCAGCTTGGTAGCAGGGTCCTCCCACGAGCAGTACTTC; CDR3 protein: CASSLVAGSSHEQYF
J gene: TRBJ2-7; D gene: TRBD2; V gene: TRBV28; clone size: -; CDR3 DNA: TGTGCCAGCAGTGTTAGCGGGAGTAAAATCTACGAGCAGTACTTC; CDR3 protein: CASSVSGSKIYEQYF
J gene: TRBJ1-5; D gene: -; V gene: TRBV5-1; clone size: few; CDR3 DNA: TGCGCCAGCAGCACTGGTCCTAGCAATCAGCCCCAGCATTTT; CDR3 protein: CASSTGPSNQPQHF
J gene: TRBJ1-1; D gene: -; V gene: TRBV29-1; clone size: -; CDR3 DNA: TGCAGCGTTGCCCCGCGCGTGACGAACACTGAAGCTTTCTTT; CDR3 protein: CSVAPRVTNTEAFF
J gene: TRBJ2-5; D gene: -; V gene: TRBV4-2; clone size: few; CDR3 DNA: TGTGCCAGCAGCCAAGATTCTGGGACGCAGATTAATTTC; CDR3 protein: CASSQDSGTQINF
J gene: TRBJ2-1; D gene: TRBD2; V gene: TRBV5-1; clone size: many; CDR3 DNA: TGCGCCAGCAGCTTGGCTAGCGGACTATACAATGAGCAGTTCTTC; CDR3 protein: CASSLASGLYNEQFF
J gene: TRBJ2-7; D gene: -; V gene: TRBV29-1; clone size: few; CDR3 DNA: TGCAGCGGGGTAACAGACAGCTACGAGCAGTACTTC; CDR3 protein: CSGVTDSYEQYF
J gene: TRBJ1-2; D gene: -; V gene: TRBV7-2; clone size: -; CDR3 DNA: TGTGCCAGCAGCTTAGCGTTTCCAGGGATTGACTATGGCTACACCTTC; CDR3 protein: CASSLAFPGIDYGYTF
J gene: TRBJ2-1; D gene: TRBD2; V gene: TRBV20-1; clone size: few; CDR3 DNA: TGCAGTGCTAGAAGACTAGCGGGAGACCGGACTTCCAGCTCCTACAATGAGCAGTTCTTC; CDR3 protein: CSARRLAGDRTSSSYNEQFF
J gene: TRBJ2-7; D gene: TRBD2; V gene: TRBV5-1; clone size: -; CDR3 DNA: TGCGCCAGCAGCTTGGCCCAATCTAACGGGAGGAATTACGAGCAGTACTTC; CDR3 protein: CASSLAQSNGRNYEQYF
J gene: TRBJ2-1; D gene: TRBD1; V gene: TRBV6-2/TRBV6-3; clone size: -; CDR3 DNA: TGTGCCAGCACCCAGGACAGGGTTTGGCGGGAGCAGTTCTTC; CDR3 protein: CASTQDRVWREQFF
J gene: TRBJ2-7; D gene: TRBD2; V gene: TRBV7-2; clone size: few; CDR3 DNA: TGTGCCAGCAGCTTAACAGCGGGGAGACAATACGAGCAGTACTTC; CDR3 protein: CASSLTAGRQYEQYF
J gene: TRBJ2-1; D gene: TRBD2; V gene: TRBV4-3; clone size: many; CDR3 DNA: TGCGCCAGCAGCCAAGATGGGACTAGGGACGAGCAGTTCTTC; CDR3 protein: CASSQDGTRDEQFF
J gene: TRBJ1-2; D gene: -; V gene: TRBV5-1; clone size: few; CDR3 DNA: TGCGCCAGCAGGAAGGAGGGGTCTGGCTACACCTTC; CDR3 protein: CASRKEGSGYTF
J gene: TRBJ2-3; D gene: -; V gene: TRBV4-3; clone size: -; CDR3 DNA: TGCGCCAGCAGCCACGCGTTGGGCACAGATACGCAGTATTTT; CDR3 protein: CASSHALGTDTQYF
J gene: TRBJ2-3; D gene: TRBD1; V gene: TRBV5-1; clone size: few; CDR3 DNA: TGCGCCAGCAGGGGACAGGGTGCGGCAGATACGCAGTATTTT; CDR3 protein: CASRGQGAADTQYF
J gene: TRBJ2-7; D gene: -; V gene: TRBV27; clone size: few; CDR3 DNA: TGTGCCAGCAGTTCACGGACACTTCCCTACGAGCAGTACTTC; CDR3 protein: CASSSRTLPYEQYF
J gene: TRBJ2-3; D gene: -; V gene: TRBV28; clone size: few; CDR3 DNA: TGTGCCAGCACCCTCCGGATACACACAGATACGCAGTATTTT; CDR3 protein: CASTLRIHTDTQYF
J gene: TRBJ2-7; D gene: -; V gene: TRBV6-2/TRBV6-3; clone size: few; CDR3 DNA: TGTGCCAGCAGTTACTCCTCGGACAACCCTCTATACGAGCAGTACTTC; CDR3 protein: CASSYSSDNPLYEQYF
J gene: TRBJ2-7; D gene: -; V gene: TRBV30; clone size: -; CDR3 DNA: TGTGCCTGGGGGCGGAACTACGAGCAGTACTTC; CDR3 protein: CAWGRNYEQYF
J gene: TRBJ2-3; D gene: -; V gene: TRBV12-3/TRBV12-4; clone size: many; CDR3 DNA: TGTGCCAGCACTCGGACAGATACGCAGTATTTT; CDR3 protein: CASTRTDTQYF
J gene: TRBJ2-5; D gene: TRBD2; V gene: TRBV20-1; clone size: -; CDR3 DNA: TGCAGTGCTAGTACTTGGCGGGGGGCCCAAGAGACCCAGTACTTC; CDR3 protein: CSASTWRGAQETQYF
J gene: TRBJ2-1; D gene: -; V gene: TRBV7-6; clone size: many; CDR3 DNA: TGTGCCAGCAGCCCAGACGGGACCTCCTACAATGAGCAGTTCTTC; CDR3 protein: CASSPDGTSYNEQFF
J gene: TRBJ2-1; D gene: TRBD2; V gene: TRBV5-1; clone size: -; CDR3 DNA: TGCGCCAGCAGTTGGGCGGGGGGGGGCTACAATGAGCAGTTCTTC; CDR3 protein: CASSWAGGGYNEQFF
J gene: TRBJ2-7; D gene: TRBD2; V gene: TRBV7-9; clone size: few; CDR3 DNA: TGTGCCAGCAGCCCCAGGACTAGCAACGAGCAGTACTTC; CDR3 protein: CASSPRTSNEQYF
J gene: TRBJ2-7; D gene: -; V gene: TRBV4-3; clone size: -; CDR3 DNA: TGCGCCAGCAGCCAAGAGACAGCAAGAAATTACGAGCAGTACTTC; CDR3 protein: CASSQETARNYEQYF
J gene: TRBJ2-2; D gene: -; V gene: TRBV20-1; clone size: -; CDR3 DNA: TGCAGTGCTAGTTTGCTAACTAACACCGGGGAGCTGTTTTTT; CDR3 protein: CSASLLTNTGELFF
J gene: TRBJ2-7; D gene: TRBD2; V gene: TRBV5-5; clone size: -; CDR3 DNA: TGTGCCAGCAGCTTAGGAGGGAGGGCATGGGAGCAGTACTTC; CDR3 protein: CASSLGGRAWEQYF
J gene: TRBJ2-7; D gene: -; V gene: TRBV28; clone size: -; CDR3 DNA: TGTGCCAGCGGGCAGGGGTCTACCTACGAGCAGTACTTC; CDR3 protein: CASGQGSTYEQYF